Presented here are 29 T cell receptor beta chains from one specimen sequenced in a study of metastatic and nonmetastatic thyroid tumors. TCRdb re-analyzed the PCR reads through MiXCR. Of approximately 25,000 clones listed, about 15% were seen once; the top ten hold 15% to 18%. Every patient underwent thyroid surgery untreated. Sequenced material: blood. These receptors were collected from a male donor with papillary thyroid cancer or a benign thyroid nodule (not recorded which). Some clones in this sample may be carry-over from other donors' samples.

This clone was observed at least ten times. V usage is TRBV3-1 and J usage is TRBJ2-5; 11 bases fit TRBD2. Germline V gives CDR1 LGHDT, CDR2 YNNKEL (reference sequence). J lost 1 base, V lost 8 bases, and 9 bases had no gene match. The CDR3 has 16 residues. The DNA of the CDR3 is TGTGCCAGCCGAGAAACTAGCGGGGGAATCCAAGAGACCCAGTACTTC. The encoded protein is CASRETSGGIQETQYF.

This clone was detected many times. The CDR3 sequence is CASSQAGGGYEQYF. The CDR3 region has the DNA TGTGCCAGCAGCCAAGCGGGGGGCGGCTACGAGCAGTACTTC. V and J are TRBV3-1 and TRBJ2-7; weak D call: TRBD2 (7 bases). CDR3 length: 14 residues. Germline CDR1 and CDR2: LGHDT and YNNKEL (reference sequence). Trimming stripped 1 base from V and 3 bases from J, with 10 bases between.

V is TRBV12-3 or TRBV12-4 and J is TRBJ1-2; possibly TRBD1 for D (6 bases). The V gene lost 2 bases and the J gene lost 12 bases, with 10 bases spanning the gap. The CDR3 spans 11 residues. The CDR3 is CASSLRRGDTF. The CDR3 nucleotides read TGTGCCAGCAGTTTAAGGAGGGGGGACACCTTC.

This clone was observed at least ten times. The rearrangement links TRBV4-1 to TRBJ2-2, with 12 bases identical to TRBD2. This CDR3 spans 16 amino acids. The ends lost 4 bases at V and 5 bases at J; junction bases unmatched: 5. Germline CDR1 and CDR2: MGHRA and YSYEKL. CDR3: CASSRLAGVGTGELFF. CDR3 DNA: TGCGCCAGCAGCCGACTAGCGGGAGTCGGGACCGGGGAGCTGTTTTTT.

This clone has at least ten counts. The genes are TRBV5-6 and TRBJ2-5; 10 bases agree with TRBD1. V shed 6 bases, J shed 5 bases, and the junction held 13 bases outside the gene matches. The CDR3 extends over 16 amino acids. CDR1 and CDR2 (germline): SGHDT, YYEEEE. The CDR3 loop is CASTRRQGAFGETQYF. CDR3 in DNA: TGTGCCAGCACCAGAAGACAGGGGGCTTTTGGGGAGACCCAGTACTTC.

At least ten counts were recorded for this clone. The gene calls are TRBV7-9 and TRBJ2-1; D is possibly TRBD2 (7 bases). With 7 bases removed from V and 5 bases from J, the gap between germline ends came to 15 bases. CDR1 is SEHNR, CDR2 FQNEAQ, per germline (reference sequence). The CDR3 contains 14 residues. In DNA form, the CDR3 reads TGTGCCAGCAAGGGCGCGGGGGCGAACAATGAGCAGTTCTTC. Its translation: CASKGAGANNEQFF.

This clone showed up many times. This chain connects TRBV19 to TRBJ2-5; perhaps TRBD1 as D (5 bases). Trimming removed 4 bases at V and 5 bases at J, with 11 bases between. Germline lookup yields CDR1 LNHDA and CDR2 SQIVND (reference sequence). This CDR3 contains 13 residues. The CDR3 DNA reads TGTGCCAGTAGTACCGACAGTAGGGAGACCCAGTACTTC. Translating gives CASSTDSRETQYF.

The rearrangement uses TRBV6-1 and TRBJ2-7, with 7 bases aligning to TRBD1. The CDR3 has 16 amino acids. After removal of 7 bases from V and 4 bases from J, the junction contained 16 bases not matched to a gene. From germline, CDR1 is MNHNS and CDR2 SASEGT. CDR3 sequence (DNA): TGTGCCAGCACTCCGGCCCGACAGGGAGACATATACGAGCAGTACTTC. Translating it yields CASTPARQGDIYEQYF.

Many counts were recorded for this clone. The rearrangement uses TRBV5-1 and TRBJ2-5; TRBD1 matches 7 bases. The germline V gene encodes CDR1 SGHRS and CDR2 YFSETQ. V shed 3 bases and J 0 bases; nucleotides not matched to a gene: 2. This CDR3 is built from 14 residues. The chain's CDR3 is CASSSQGYQETQYF. Here the CDR3 DNA reads TGCGCCAGCAGCTCACAGGGGTACCAAGAGACCCAGTACTTC.

The V gene is TRBV20-1, the J gene TRBJ2-7; 7 nucleotides align to TRBD1. Germline V CDR1 and CDR2: DFQATT, SNEGSKA (reference sequence). Germline trimming cut 3 bases from V and 1 base from J; bases unmatched to any gene: 3. The CDR3 is made up of 13 amino acids. CDR3 region: CSASETGSYEQYF. The CDR3 DNA sequence: TGCAGTGCTAGCGAGACAGGGTCCTACGAGCAGTACTTC.

This clone was seen repeatedly, ten times or more. CDR3 sequence (DNA): TGTGCCAGCAGTGATACGGATACGCAGTATTTT. It is translated as CASSDTDTQYF. The genes are TRBV6-1 and TRBJ2-3; no definite D call. Germline CDR1 MNHNS, CDR2 SASEGT. CDR3 size: 11 residues. V was clipped by 3 bases and J by 6 bases, with 4 bases between them.

The sample holds many counts of this clone. V usage is TRBV12-3 or TRBV12-4 and J usage is TRBJ2-7; the D is unclear. This CDR3 region has 12 residues. V was pared by 3 bases and J by 4 bases, with 7 bases between. The CDR3 region is CASSFVRYEQYF. DNA of the CDR3: TGTGCCAGCAGTTTTGTGAGGTACGAGCAGTACTTC.

This clone was counted ten times or more. The genes are TRBV5-4 and TRBJ1-2; 8 nucleotides agree with TRBD1. CDR3 length equals 14 residues. Germline CDR1 reads SGHNT; CDR2 reads YYREEE (reference sequence). The V and J ends lost 5 bases and 7 bases, in that order; junction bases with no gene match: 10. CDR3 residues: CASSQTGTGVGYTF. In nucleotides, the CDR3 is TGTGCCAGCAGTCAGACCGGGACAGGTGTTGGCTACACCTTC.

In this sample, this clone is medium-sized. Here the CDR3 reads CASSFTEGDAYEQYF. In DNA form, the CDR3 reads TGCGCCAGCAGCTTCACTGAGGGGGACGCTTACGAGCAGTACTTC. The chain combines TRBV5-1 with TRBJ2-7; possible D gene TRBD1, 6 bases. Germline CDR1 is SGHRS and CDR2 is YFSETQ. This CDR3 has 15 amino acids. The germline V and J ends were trimmed by 2 bases and 4 bases, with 16 bases remaining between them.

The chain uses TRBV30 and TRBJ1-6; the match to TRBD1 covers 8 bases. This CDR3 contains 13 residues. Trimming cost V 6 bases and J 6 bases; bases outside gene matches: 4. Germline assignment: CDR1 GTSNPN and CDR2 SVGIG (reference sequence). In DNA, the CDR3 is TGTGCCTGTCAGGGGGCTAGTAATTCACCCCTCCACTTT. Protein product: CACQGASNSPLHF. Drawing the rest from reference TRBV30 and TRBJ1-6, the complete variable domain is SQTIHQWPATLVQPVGSPLSLECTVEGTSNPNLYWYRQAAGRGLQLLFYSVGIGQISSEVPQNLSASRPQDRQFILSSKKLLLSDSGFYLCACQGASNSPLHFGNGTRLTVT.

This clone was recorded a few times. Compared with germline, one end of the junction differs, possibly owing to a read error. The chain combines TRBV28 with TRBJ1-5; D not resolved. Germline V gene sequence: CDR1 MDHEN, CDR2 SYDVKM. The length of the CDR3 is 15 residues. Written as DNA, the CDR3 is TGTGCCAGCAAACGGCATCGGGAAAGCAATCAGCCACAGCATTTT. Its protein is CASKRHRESNQPQHF.

The chain employs TRBV6-2 or TRBV6-3 and TRBJ2-7; TRBD1 or TRBD2 may be the D gene (7 bases each). The CDR3 consists of 20 residues. Germline lookup yields CDR1 MNHEY and CDR2 SVGEGT. V lost 9 bases and J lost 0, with 33 bases in between. CDR3 bases: TGTGCCAGAAGTCCCTGGGCGGGGGACAGAAGGTCCTCTGGCTCCTACGAGCAGTACTTC. This sequence encodes CARSPWAGDRRSSGSYEQYF.

This clone was found many times. CDR3 in amino acids: CAISGGQAAGLAGIQETQYF. The CDR3 coding sequence is TGTGCCATCAGTGGGGGGCAGGCCGCCGGACTAGCGGGAATACAAGAGACCCAGTACTTC. The V call is TRBV10-3, the J call TRBJ2-5; 12 bases align to TRBD2. V lost 4 bases, J lost 2 bases, and 17 bases stayed unmatched. The CDR3 sequence is 20 residues long. Germline assignment: CDR1 ENHRY and CDR2 SYGVKD.

This clone was observed a handful of times. The sample holds other DNA sequences that translate to the same CDR3. The rearrangement links TRBV5-1 to TRBJ1-1; D is possibly TRBD1 (6 bases). Trimming took off 4 bases at V and 10 bases at J, with 17 bases between the two ends. Germline loops: CDR1 SGHRS, CDR2 YFSETQ. The CDR3 sequence is 13 residues long. The CDR3 DNA reads TGCGCCAGCAGCGGTGGACGGGGGCGGGGAGCTTTCTTT. This sequence encodes CASSGGRGRGAFF.

A word on this clone: At one boundary the junction diverges from the germline segment, which might be a read error. The rearrangement uses TRBV10-1 and TRBJ2-7; D is unresolved. Germline-derived CDR1 and CDR2 are WNHNN and SYGVQD (reference sequence). The CDR3 has 14 amino acids. The CDR3: CASSELTGSYEHYF. DNA for the CDR3: TGCGCCAGCAGTGAGTTGACTGGCTCCTACGAGCATTACTTC.

This clone has a count of ten or more. CDR3 sequence: CASSYRGGGGTDTQYF. The CDR3 DNA reads as TGTGCCAGCAGTTACAGGGGCGGGGGGGGGACAGATACGCAGTATTTT. This chain joins TRBV6-5 and TRBJ2-3; the match to TRBD2 covers 9 bases. V lost 2 bases and J lost 3; bases outside the gene matches: 6. Germline V gene data show CDR1 as MNHEY and CDR2 as SVGAGI. This CDR3 is built from 16 residues.

This clone came up a few times. The V gene is TRBV20-1, the J gene TRBJ2-5, with D possibly TRBD2 on 6 matching bases. V lost 1 base to trimming and J lost 7 bases, with 16 bases between them. This CDR3 spans 14 amino acids. Germline loops: CDR1 DFQATT, CDR2 SNEGSKA (reference sequence). The CDR3 loop is CSARGESGPWTQYF. Here the CDR3 DNA reads TGCAGTGCTAGAGGGGAAAGCGGGCCCTGGACCCAGTACTTC.

This clone was picked up many times. This chain uses TRBV29-1 with TRBJ1-1, with D possibly matching TRBD1 (6 bases). CDR1 is SQVTM and CDR2 is ANQGSEA in the germline V gene. The ends were cut back, 3 bases at V and 0 bases at J, with 11 bases in the middle. This CDR3 has 14 residues. CDR3 sequence (DNA): TGCAGCGTTGAGGCCGGACAGATGAACACTGAAGCTTTCTTT. This translates into CSVEAGQMNTEAFF.

Many counts were recorded for this clone. The chain links TRBV25-1 to TRBJ1-4; 8 bases line up with TRBD1. Per the germline V gene, CDR1 is MGHDK and CDR2 is SYGVNS. The CDR3 is 17 residues long. J was trimmed by 10 bases and V by 7 bases; bases with no gene match: 20. The CDR3 sequence is CASNCPIGQGLRGKLFF. CDR3 in DNA: TGTGCCAGCAATTGTCCCATAGGACAGGGCCTGAGGGGAAAACTGTTTTTT.

This chain links TRBV19 with TRBJ2-7; weak D call: TRBD1 (6 bases). V lost 4 bases and J lost 7, with 11 bases in between. This CDR3 is built from 12 residues. Looked up from germline, CDR1 is LNHDA and CDR2 is SQIVND (reference sequence). CDR3 region: CASSNRASEQYF. CDR3 bases: TGTGCCAGTAGTAACAGGGCTAGTGAGCAGTACTTC. The complete variable domain, with remaining parts taken from reference TRBV19 and TRBJ2-7, reads DGGITQSPKYLFRKEGQNVTLSCEQNLNHDAMYWYRQDPGQGLRLIYYSQIVNDFQKGDIAEGYSVSREKKESFPLTVTSAQKNPTAFYLCASSNRASEQYFGPGTRLTVT.

This clone has only a few counts. The CDR3, as DNA: TGTGCCAGCAGTGAGCAGGCACCCTGGAACACCATATATTTT. Translating gives CASSEQAPWNTIYF. The chain links TRBV6-1 to TRBJ1-3; D not resolved. With 3 bases removed from V and 7 bases from J, the gap between germline ends came to 13 bases. The germline V gene has CDR1 MNHNS and CDR2 SASEGT. CDR3 length equals 14 residues.

This clone was seen ten or more times. The sample has other DNA sequences that encode this CDR3 too. The genes are TRBV11-3 and TRBJ1-5, with D uncertain. This CDR3 is built from 12 residues. From germline, CDR1 is SGHNT and CDR2 YENEEA. V gave up 4 bases and J gave up 5 bases, with 6 bases separating them. The CDR3 protein is CASSSPDQPQHF. In DNA form, the CDR3 reads TGTGCCAGCAGCTCCCCGGATCAGCCCCAGCATTTT.

This clone was detected only a few times. J is TRBJ1-5 and V is TRBV6-4; 9 bases map to TRBD1. CDR1 MRHNA and CDR2 SNTAGT come from the germline V gene. CDR3 size: 15 residues. V was pared by 6 bases and J by 3 bases, with 6 bases of the junction left unmatched. The CDR3, as DNA: TGTGCCAGCAGCGGGACAGGGTCCGCCAATCAGCCCCAGCATTTT. Translation gives CASSGTGSANQPQHF.

This clone was counted a few times. The CDR3, as DNA: TGTGCCAGCAGTTTAGCTAGCGGGAGCTCTGGGGCCAACGTCCTGACTTTC. Its protein is CASSLASGSSGANVLTF. V gene TRBV28 combines with J gene TRBJ2-6; 10 bases are shared with TRBD2. V shed 2 bases, J shed 0 bases, and the junction held 1 base outside the gene matches. Germline CDR1 is MDHEN and CDR2 is SYDVKM. The CDR3 is 17 amino acids.